Presented here are 27 T cell receptor beta chains from one specimen sequenced in a study of CD8 T cells in ankylosing spondylitis. Each CDR3 protein is one row after TCRdb ran MiXCR on the 5' RACE reads. The data contain roughly 230,000 distinct CDR3 sequences, around 8% of them singletons. The sample consisted of blood, either unsorted or a sorted T cell fraction (not recorded which). Receptors originate from a female donor with ankylosing spondylitis or in good health (not recorded which).

The sample holds many counts of this clonotype. The chain is built from TRBV11-2 and TRBJ1-1; D is unresolved. This CDR3 has 13 amino acids. From germline, CDR1 is SGHAT and CDR2 FQNNGV. V dropped 4 bases and J dropped 1 base, with 7 bases sitting between them. CDR3 bases: TGTGCCAGCAGCTCAATAGGGAACACTGAAGCTTTCTTT. Translating gives CASSSIGNTEAFF.

This clonotype was detected many times. The chain carries TRBV20-1 and TRBJ1-2; D unclear. Germline assignment: CDR1 DFQATT and CDR2 SNEGSKA (reference sequence). Trimming stripped 5 bases from V and 4 bases from J, with 14 bases between. The CDR3 totals 13 residues. CDR3: CSAEVNIGYGYTF. CDR3 nucleotides: TGCAGTGCTGAGGTCAATATCGGCTATGGCTACACCTTC.

This clonotype was recorded a few times. A much larger clone lies one base from this, so it may be a read error. The rearrangement links TRBV28 to TRBJ1-2; D not resolved. Germline CDR1 reads MDHEN; CDR2 reads SYDVKM. The CDR3 runs to 12 residues. Trimming left V 6 bases short and J 10 bases short, with 15 bases between. In nucleotides, the CDR3 is TGTGCCAGCAGCCCGATAGGAAGAGCCTACACCTTC. This codes for CASSPIGRAYTF.

The table lists this clonotype with many counts. The rearrangement uses TRBV20-1 and TRBJ1-5; D gene unclear. The CDR3 has 15 amino acids. The germline V gene encodes CDR1 DFQATT and CDR2 SNEGSKA (reference sequence). V was shortened by 0 bases and J by 1 base, with 10 bases between the two germline ends. DNA for the CDR3: TGCAGTGCTAGAGATTACCGGGGAAGCAATCAGCCCCAGCATTTT. Its translation: CSARDYRGSNQPQHF.

This clonotype was detected ten times or more. This chain joins TRBV20-1 and TRBJ2-1; D unclear. This CDR3 region has 11 residues. V lost 2 bases and J 7 bases, leaving 6 bases between the germline ends. The V gene's germline CDR1 is DFQATT and CDR2 SNEGSKA (reference sequence). The CDR3 region is CSARFPNEQFF. The CDR3, as DNA: TGCAGTGCTAGATTCCCGAATGAGCAGTTCTTC.

This clonotype was counted a few times. The V call is TRBV18, the J call TRBJ2-7, with D unclear. The CDR3 has 14 amino acids. Germline V CDR1 and CDR2: KGHSH, LQKENI. Trimming removed 0 bases at V and 2 bases at J, with 8 bases between. DNA for the CDR3: TGTGCCAGCTCACCACCGTCTTCACCCTACGAGCAGTACTTC. Translated: CASSPPSSPYEQYF.

This clonotype was seen only once. A single base separates this from a much larger clone, so it may be a read error. The rearrangement links TRBV14 to TRBJ2-7, with 12 bases matching TRBD2. Germline values: CDR1 SGHDN, CDR2 FVKESK. The J segment lost 0 bases and the V segment lost 3 bases, leaving 3 bases of the junction unmatched. This CDR3 has 16 residues. The DNA of the CDR3 is TGTGCCAGCAGCCACCTAGCGGGAGGGGACTCCTACGAGCAGTACTTC. Translation gives CASSHLAGGDSYEQYF.

This clonotype has ten or more counts. The rearrangement joins TRBV20-1 to TRBJ2-7, with D maybe TRBD2 (5 bases). CDR3 length equals 13 residues. The germline V gene has CDR1 DFQATT and CDR2 SNEGSKA (reference sequence). The ends were cut back, 5 bases at V and 0 bases at J, with 11 bases in the middle. Written as DNA, the CDR3 is TGCAGTGCTGCAAGCGGCGGCTCCTACGAGCAGTACTTC. Translating gives CSAASGGSYEQYF.

Many counts were recorded for this clonotype. The rearrangement joins TRBV14 to TRBJ1-2; possible D gene TRBD1, 5 bases. V shed 1 base and J shed 2 bases, with 5 bases lying between them. CDR3 length: 13 amino acids. The germline V gene has CDR1 SGHDN and CDR2 FVKESK. The CDR3 protein is CASSQGQNYGYTF. CDR3 sequence (DNA): TGTGCCAGCAGCCAAGGACAGAACTATGGCTACACCTTC.

V and J are TRBV3-1 and TRBJ1-1; unclear D gene. CDR3 length: 14 amino acids. V lost 4 bases and J 1 base, leaving 10 bases between the germline ends. Per the germline V gene, CDR1 is LGHDT and CDR2 is YNNKEL (reference sequence). The CDR3 reads CASSPLEGNTEAFF. The CDR3 DNA reads as TGTGCCAGCAGCCCGTTGGAGGGGAACACTGAAGCTTTCTTT. The complete variable domain, with remaining parts taken from reference TRBV3-1 and TRBJ1-1, reads DTAVSQTPKYLVTQMGNDKSIKCEQNLGHDTMYWYKQDSKKFLKIMFSYNNKELIINETVPNRFSPKSPDKAHLNLHINSLELGDSAVYFCASSPLEGNTEAFFGQGTRLTVV.

There are many counts of this clonotype. The V call is TRBV12-3 or TRBV12-4, the J call TRBJ2-1, with 7 bases that match TRBD2. Germline trimming cut 8 bases from V and 6 bases from J; bases unmatched to any gene: 7. The CDR3 length is 13 residues. CDR3 nucleotides: TGTGCCAGCGGCCGGGACTACACCAATGAGCAGTTCTTC. This codes for CASGRDYTNEQFF.

In the case of this clonotype: Since a much larger clone is just one base distant, this may be a read error. No conserved phenylalanine or tryptophan is present at the end of the CDR3, so a read error is the likely explanation. The V gene is TRBV10-3, the J gene TRBJ1-2; TRBD1 agrees at 9 bases. Trimming at V came to 7 bases and at J to 3 bases, leaving 12 bases not matched to a gene. CDR3 length: 16 residues. The germline V gene has CDR1 ENHRY and CDR2 SYGVKD. The CDR3 reads CAITGDRARRDYGYTV. DNA for the CDR3: TGTGCCATCACGGGGGACAGGGCCCGAAGAGACTATGGCTACACCGTC.

This clonotype was picked up many times. This chain links TRBV5-1 with TRBJ2-5; 10 nucleotides line up with TRBD2. The CDR3 covers 13 residues. V was clipped by 4 bases and J by 7 bases; unmatched bases: 4. The germline gives CDR1 SGHRS, CDR2 YFSETQ. Here the CDR3 reads CASSPERGGTQYF. The CDR3 nucleotides are TGCGCCAGCAGCCCTGAGCGGGGGGGGACCCAGTACTTC.

This clonotype was seen only a few times. The genes are TRBV4-3 and TRBJ2-7; 9 positions match TRBD2. CDR3 size: 15 residues. In germline, CDR1 is LGHNA, CDR2 YSLEER. V lost 3 bases to trimming and J lost 4 bases; unmatched junction nucleotides: 7. Written as DNA, the CDR3 is TGCGCCAGCAGCCAGTTGACTAGCGGAGGGTACGAGCAGTACTTC. It codes for CASSQLTSGGYEQYF.

V and J are TRBV12-3 or TRBV12-4 and TRBJ2-1; TRBD2 agrees at 11 bases. The CDR3 length is 19 residues. V was clipped by 1 base and J by 3 bases; unmatched bases: 11. As DNA, the CDR3 is TGTGCCAGCAGTTTAGAGAACCTCAGACTAGCGGGACTCTACAATGAGCAGTTCTTC. This sequence encodes CASSLENLRLAGLYNEQFF.

The table lists this clonotype with many counts. The rearrangement links TRBV5-6 to TRBJ2-1; D is unresolved. Between the trimmed V and J ends, which lost 4 bases and 7 bases, there was a span of 15 bases. The CDR3 covers 14 residues. Per the germline V gene, CDR1 is SGHDT and CDR2 is YYEEEE. The CDR3 DNA sequence: TGTGCCAGCAGCGATTCGCTCCTACCGAATGAGCAGTTCTTC. Encoded protein: CASSDSLLPNEQFF. Variable domain in full (rest from reference TRBV5-6 and TRBJ2-1): DAGVTQSPTHLIKTRGQQVTLRCSPKSGHDTVSWYQQALGQGPQFIFQYYEEEERQRGNFPDRFSGHQFPNYSSELNVNALLLGDSALYLCASSDSLLPNEQFFGPGTRLTVL.

This clonotype occurred many times. CDR3 nucleotides: TGCGCCAGCAGCGTGACAGGGGCTGAAGCTTTCTTT. Translating it yields CASSVTGAEAFF. This chain links TRBV5-1 with TRBJ1-1; 8 bases are shared with TRBD1. V dropped 4 bases and J dropped 6; count of bases not matched to a gene: 2. The CDR3 runs 12 residues. Looked up from germline, CDR1 is SGHRS and CDR2 is YFSETQ.

This clonotype was detected ten times or more. The rearrangement uses TRBV7-6 and TRBJ2-7; unclear D gene. This CDR3 has 13 amino acids. Trimming removed 4 bases at V and 3 bases at J, with 10 bases between. Germline assignment: CDR1 SGHVS and CDR2 FNYEAQ. CDR3 protein: CASSSSSGYEQYF. The CDR3, as DNA: TGTGCCAGCAGCTCTTCTTCGGGCTACGAGCAGTACTTC.

In this sample, this clonotype turned up many times. The chain uses TRBV6-2 or TRBV6-3 and TRBJ2-7; 13 bases are shared with TRBD2. The V gene's germline CDR1 is MNHEY and CDR2 SVGEGT. The CDR3 has 20 residues. The V gene end was trimmed by 0 bases and the J gene end by 0 bases; junction bases not matched to a gene: 11. The CDR3 nucleotides read TGTGCCAGCAGTTACTCGATGGGACTAGCGGGACCCACCCGCTCCTACGAGCAGTACTTC. It yields the protein CASSYSMGLAGPTRSYEQYF.

This clonotype appeared many times. The chain links TRBV29-1 to TRBJ1-3; D gene uncertain. The CDR3 length is 13 residues. The V and J ends lost 3 bases and 0 bases respectively, with 6 bases between them. From germline, CDR1 is SQVTM and CDR2 ANQGSEA. CDR3: CSVEVISGNTIYF. CDR3 DNA sequence: TGCAGCGTTGAGGTTATCTCTGGAAACACCATATATTTT.

This clonotype has ten or more counts. This sequence joins TRBV5-1 and TRBJ2-5, with TRBD1 matching over 8 bases. Germline V gives CDR1 SGHRS, CDR2 YFSETQ. The CDR3 covers 15 residues. Trimming at V came to 3 bases and at J to 0 bases, leaving 4 bases not matched to a gene. CDR3 amino acids: CASSSGQGHQETQYF. The CDR3 DNA reads TGCGCCAGCAGCTCCGGACAGGGCCACCAAGAGACCCAGTACTTC.

Details on this clonotype: Given a much more abundant clone one base away, this may be a read error. The chain carries TRBV6-5 and TRBJ2-6; 9 nucleotides line up with TRBD1. This CDR3 has 18 amino acids. Germline V lookup: CDR1 MNHEY, CDR2 SVGAGI. The CDR3 reads CASRRPGQGGSGANALTF. CDR3 DNA: TGTGCCAGCAGACGCCCGGGACAGGGAGGCTCTGGGGCCAACGCCCTGACTTTC.

The table lists this clonotype with many counts. The rearrangement joins TRBV10-3 to TRBJ2-3; 8 positions agree with TRBD1. The CDR3 runs to 15 residues. Germline V CDR1 and CDR2: ENHRY, SYGVKD. V shed 0 bases and J 5 bases; nucleotides not matched to a gene: 4. The CDR3 sequence is CAISESGQGGDTQYF. CDR3 nucleotides: TGTGCCATCAGTGAGTCTGGACAGGGAGGAGATACGCAGTATTTT.

This clonotype was observed at least ten times. This sequence joins TRBV20-1 and TRBJ2-1; 8 bases are shared with TRBD1. Germline loops: CDR1 DFQATT, CDR2 SNEGSKA (reference sequence). CDR3 length: 14 residues. After removal of 2 bases from V and 4 bases from J, the junction contained 4 bases not matched to a gene. The CDR3 DNA is TGCAGTGCTAGAACAGGGGGTGGGTACAATGAGCAGTTCTTC. Amino acids: CSARTGGGYNEQFF.

The table lists this clonotype with many counts. The V and J genes are TRBV7-2 and TRBJ2-1; 11 bases fit TRBD2. There are 17 residues in the CDR3. The trim removed 3 bases at V and 1 base at J, leaving 5 bases unmatched. The germline CDR1 and CDR2 sequences are SGHTA and FQGNSA. The CDR3 is CASSLVSGRASYNEQFF. The CDR3 DNA sequence: TGTGCCAGCAGCTTGGTTAGCGGGAGGGCTTCCTACAATGAGCAGTTCTTC.

This clonotype was found many times. V is TRBV7-2 and J is TRBJ2-2; no reliable D call. The germline V gene encodes CDR1 SGHTA and CDR2 FQGNSA. V was cut by 0 bases and J by 3 bases, with 5 bases left in between. CDR3 size: 14 residues. Written as DNA, the CDR3 is TGTGCCAGCAGCTTAGCCACCTACACCGGGGAGCTGTTTTTT. It encodes CASSLATYTGELFF.

This clonotype was recorded many times. The rearrangement uses TRBV30 and TRBJ2-2; TRBD1 might be the D (6 bases). Germline values: CDR1 GTSNPN, CDR2 SVGIG (reference sequence). With 3 bases removed from V and 4 bases from J, the gap between germline ends came to 12 bases. The CDR3 sequence is 14 residues long. Here the CDR3 DNA reads TGTGCCTGGAGGGGACATCCCTCCACCGGGGAGCTGTTTTTT. Translation: CAWRGHPSTGELFF.